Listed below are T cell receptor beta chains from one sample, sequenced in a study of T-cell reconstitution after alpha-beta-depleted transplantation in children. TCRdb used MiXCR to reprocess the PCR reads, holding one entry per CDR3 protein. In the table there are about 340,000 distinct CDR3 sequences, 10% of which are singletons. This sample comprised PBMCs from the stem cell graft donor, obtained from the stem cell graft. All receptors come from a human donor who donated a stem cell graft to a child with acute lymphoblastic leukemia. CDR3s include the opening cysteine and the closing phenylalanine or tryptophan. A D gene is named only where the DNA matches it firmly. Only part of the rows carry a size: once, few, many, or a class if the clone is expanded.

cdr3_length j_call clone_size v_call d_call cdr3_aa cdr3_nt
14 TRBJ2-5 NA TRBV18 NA CASSPIERRETQYF TGTGCCAGCTCACCCATAGAACGGAGAGAGACCCAGTACTTC
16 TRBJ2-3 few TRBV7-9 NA CASSLWALGDTDTQYF TGTGCCAGCAGCCTCTGGGCCTTAGGGGACACAGATACGCAGTATTTT
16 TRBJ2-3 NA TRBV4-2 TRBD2 CASSQVSLADTDTQYF TGTGCCAGCAGCCAAGTATCACTAGCGGACACAGATACGCAGTATTTT
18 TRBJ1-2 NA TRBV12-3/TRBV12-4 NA CAISSLFLRDLRLDGYTF TGTGCCATCAGTTCCCTATTCTTGAGGGACTTGCGCCTAGATGGCTACACCTTC
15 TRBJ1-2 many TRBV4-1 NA CASSQAPGSNYGYTF TGCGCCAGCAGCCAAGCTCCCGGCAGTAACTATGGCTACACCTTC
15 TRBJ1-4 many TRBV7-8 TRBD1 CASSRGQGRNEKLFF TGTGCCAGCAGCCGAGGACAGGGACGTAATGAAAAACTGTTTTTT
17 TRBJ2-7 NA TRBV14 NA CASSQGSGERSSYEQYF TGTGCCAGCAGCCAGGGTTCTGGGGAGAGAAGCTCCTACGAGCAGTACTTC
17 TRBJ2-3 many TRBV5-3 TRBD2 CATQRPLAGRGTDTQYF TGTGCCACCCAACGACCTCTAGCGGGAAGGGGAACAGATACGCAGTATTTT
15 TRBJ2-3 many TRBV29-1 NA CSVEPVIAGTDTQYF TGCAGCGTAGAGCCGGTGATAGCGGGCACAGATACGCAGTATTTT
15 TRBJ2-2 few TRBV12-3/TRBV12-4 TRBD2 CASSLWLADTGELFF TGTGCCAGCAGTTTGTGGCTAGCGGACACCGGGGAGCTGTTTTTT
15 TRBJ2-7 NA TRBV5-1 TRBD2 CASSLSSGSLDEQYF TGCGCCAGCAGCTTGTCTAGCGGGAGTCTCGACGAGCAGTACTTC
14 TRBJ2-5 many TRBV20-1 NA CSASPPVGEETQYF TGCAGTGCTAGCCCCCCCGTAGGGGAAGAGACCCAGTACTTC
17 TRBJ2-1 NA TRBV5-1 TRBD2 CASSLEPPSSGYNEQFF TGCGCCAGCAGCTTGGAACCCCCCTCTAGCGGGTACAATGAGCAGTTCTTC
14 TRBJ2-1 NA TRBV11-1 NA CASSLRSGYNEQFF TGTGCCAGCAGCTTACGTAGCGGTTACAATGAGCAGTTCTTC
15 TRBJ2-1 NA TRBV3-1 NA CASSQVPASYNEQFF TGTGCCAGCAGCCAAGTCCCGGCCTCCTACAATGAGCAGTTCTTC
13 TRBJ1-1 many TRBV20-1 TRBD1 CSARGDRHTEAFF TGCAGTGCTAGAGGGGACAGACACACTGAAGCTTTCTTT
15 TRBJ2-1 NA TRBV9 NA CASSVKAAPPNEQFF TGTGCCAGCAGCGTCAAAGCGGCACCCCCCAATGAGCAGTTCTTC
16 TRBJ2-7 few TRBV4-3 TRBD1 CASSQERMGQGYEQYF TGCGCCAGCAGCCAAGAGAGGATGGGACAGGGCTACGAGCAGTACTTC
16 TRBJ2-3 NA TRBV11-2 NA CASSLVWTASTDTQYF TGTGCCAGCAGCTTAGTTTGGACAGCTAGCACAGATACGCAGTATTTT
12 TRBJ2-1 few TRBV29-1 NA CSVEEYSDEQFF TGCAGCGTTGAAGAGTACAGCGATGAGCAGTTCTTC
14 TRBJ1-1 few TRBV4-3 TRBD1 CASSLLDRDTEAFF TGCGCCAGCAGCCTCTTGGACAGGGACACTGAAGCTTTCTTT
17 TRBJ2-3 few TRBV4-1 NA CASSPSGGTAPTDTQYF TGCGCCAGCAGCCCCTCGGGTGGTACGGCTCCCACAGATACGCAGTATTTT
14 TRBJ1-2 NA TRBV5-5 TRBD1 CASSYRQGDYGYTF TGTGCCAGCAGCTATCGACAGGGCGACTATGGCTACACCTTC
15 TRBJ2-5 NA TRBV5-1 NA CASSLITGPQETQYF TGCGCCAGCAGCTTGATCACGGGGCCCCAAGAGACCCAGTACTTC
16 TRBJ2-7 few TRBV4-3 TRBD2 CASSQDGVAGVTEQYF TGCGCCAGCAGCCAAGATGGGGTAGCGGGAGTTACCGAGCAGTACTTC
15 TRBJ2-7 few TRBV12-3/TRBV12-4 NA CASSPARDSKYEQYF TGTGCCAGCAGTCCCGCCCGGGACTCGAAATACGAGCAGTACTTC
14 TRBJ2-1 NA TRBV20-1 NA CSARGGGGWDEQFF TGCAGTGCTAGGGGGGGAGGAGGTTGGGATGAGCAGTTCTTC
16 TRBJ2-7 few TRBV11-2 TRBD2 CASSPKGLAGDYEQYF TGTGCCAGCAGCCCAAAAGGACTAGCGGGAGACTACGAGCAGTACTTC
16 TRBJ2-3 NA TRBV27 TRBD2 CASSLSPGLATDTQYF TGTGCCAGCAGTTTATCCCCAGGACTAGCGACAGATACGCAGTATTTT
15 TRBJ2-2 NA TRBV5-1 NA CASKGYGTPTGELFF TGCGCCAGCAAGGGGTACGGGACTCCAACCGGGGAGCTGTTTTTT
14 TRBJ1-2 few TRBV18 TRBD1 CASSPDRGQYGYTF TGTGCCAGCTCACCGGACAGGGGACAGTATGGCTACACCTTC
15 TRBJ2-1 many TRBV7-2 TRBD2 CASRSSGRSYNEQFF TGTGCCAGCAGATCTAGCGGTCGCTCCTACAATGAGCAGTTCTTC
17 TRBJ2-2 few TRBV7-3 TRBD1 CASSLTGQGKNTGELFF TGTGCCAGCAGCTTAACGGGACAGGGGAAAAACACCGGGGAGCTGTTTTTT
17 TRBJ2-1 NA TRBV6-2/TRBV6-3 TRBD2 CASSHSTSGRAGNEQFF TGTGCCAGCAGCCACTCTACTAGCGGGAGGGCCGGTAATGAGCAGTTCTTC
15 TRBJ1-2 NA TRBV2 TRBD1 CASTEGQGRNYGYTF TGTGCCAGCACTGAAGGACAGGGGAGGAACTATGGCTACACCTTC
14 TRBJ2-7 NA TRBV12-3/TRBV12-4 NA CASSLSPRGYEQYF TGTGCCAGCAGTTTAAGCCCCCGGGGTTACGAGCAGTACTTC
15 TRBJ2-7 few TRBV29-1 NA CSVHGPTGVGSEQYF TGCAGCGTCCACGGACCGACCGGGGTTGGCTCCGAGCAGTACTTC
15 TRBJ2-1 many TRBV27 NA CASSPGPTGTDEQFF TGTGCCAGCAGTCCGGGACCCACAGGGACGGATGAGCAGTTCTTC
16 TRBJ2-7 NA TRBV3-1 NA CASSSPAAGSSYEQCF TGTGCCAGCAGCTCGCCGGCAGCAGGGAGCTCCTACGAGCAGTGCTTC
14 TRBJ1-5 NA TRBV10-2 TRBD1 CASSGAGGGQPQHF TGCGCCAGCAGTGGGGCAGGGGGCGGTCAGCCCCAGCATTTT
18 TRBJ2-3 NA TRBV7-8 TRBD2 CASSRRTSGRRGSDTQYF TGTGCCAGCAGCAGACGGACTAGCGGGAGGCGAGGCTCAGATACGCAGTATTTT
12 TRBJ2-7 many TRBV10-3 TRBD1 CAIGTGVYEQYF TGTGCCATCGGGACAGGGGTCTACGAGCAGTACTTC
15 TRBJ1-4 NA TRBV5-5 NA CASSTFAGDNEKLFF TGTGCCAGCTCAACCTTTGCGGGGGATAATGAAAAACTGTTTTTT